This T cell receptor beta chain was found in a study of blood T cell repertoires in COVID-19. The germline CDR1 and CDR2 sequences are SEHNR and FQNEAQ (reference sequence). Trimming cost V 1 base and J 4 bases, with 11 bases left between them. The CDR3 consists of 15 residues. TCRdb's table, derived via immunoSEQ multiplex PCR, lists solely in-frame clones and lacks some. In the table there are roughly 150,000 clones, about 80% of which are singletons. Sequenced material: peripheral blood. The origin of this receptor is an older man with active or convalescent COVID-19. V gene TRBV7-9 combines with J gene TRBJ1-5, with D perhaps matching TRBD1 (6 bases). CDR3 protein: CASSLGGQRNQPQHF. In DNA, the CDR3 is TGTGCCAGCAGCTTAGGCGGACAGAGGAATCAGCCCCAGCATTTT.